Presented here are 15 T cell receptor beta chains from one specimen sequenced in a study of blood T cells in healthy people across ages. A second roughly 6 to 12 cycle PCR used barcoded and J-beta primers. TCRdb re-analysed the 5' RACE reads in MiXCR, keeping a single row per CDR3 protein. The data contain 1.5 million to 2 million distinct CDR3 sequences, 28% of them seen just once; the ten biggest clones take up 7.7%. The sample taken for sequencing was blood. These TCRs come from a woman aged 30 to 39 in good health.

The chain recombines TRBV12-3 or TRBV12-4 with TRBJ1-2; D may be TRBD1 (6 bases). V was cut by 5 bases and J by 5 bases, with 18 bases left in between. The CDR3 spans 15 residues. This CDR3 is CASSPSGGYNYGYTF. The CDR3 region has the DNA TGTGCCAGCAGTCCCTCCGGGGGCTACAATTATGGCTACACCTTC.

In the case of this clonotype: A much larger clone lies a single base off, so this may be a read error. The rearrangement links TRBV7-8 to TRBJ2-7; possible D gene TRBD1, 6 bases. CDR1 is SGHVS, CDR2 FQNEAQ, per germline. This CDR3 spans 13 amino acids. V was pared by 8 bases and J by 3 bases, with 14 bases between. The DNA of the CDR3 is TGTGCCAGCGGCCCAACAGGGTGCTACGAGCAGTACTTC. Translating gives CASGPTGCYEQYF.

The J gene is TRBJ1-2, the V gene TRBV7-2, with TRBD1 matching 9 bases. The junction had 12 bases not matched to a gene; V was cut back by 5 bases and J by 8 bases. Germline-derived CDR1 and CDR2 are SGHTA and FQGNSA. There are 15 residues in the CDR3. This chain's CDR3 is CASSARDRVCGGYTF. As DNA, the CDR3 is TGTGCCAGCAGCGCCCGGGACAGGGTCTGCGGAGGCTACACCTTC.

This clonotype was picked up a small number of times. The CDR3 DNA is TGCGCCAGCAGCCAAGAAGGGACACTCAGCAATCAGCCCCAGCATTTT. This gives the protein CASSQEGTLSNQPQHF. The chain has TRBV4-1 and TRBJ1-5, with D perhaps matching TRBD1 (6 bases). The V and J ends lost 0 bases and 1 base respectively, with 10 bases between them. The length of the CDR3 is 16 residues. The germline V gene has CDR1 MGHRA and CDR2 YSYEKL.

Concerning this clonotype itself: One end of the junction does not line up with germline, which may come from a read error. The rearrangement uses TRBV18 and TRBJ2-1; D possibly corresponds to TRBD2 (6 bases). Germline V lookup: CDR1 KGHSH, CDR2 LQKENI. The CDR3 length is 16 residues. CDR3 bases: TGTCCCAGCCAAACAAGGGCCCCTAGCGCGGACAATGAGCAGTTCTTC. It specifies CPSQTRAPSADNEQFF.

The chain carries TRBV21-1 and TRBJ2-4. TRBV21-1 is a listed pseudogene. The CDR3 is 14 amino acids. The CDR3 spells CASSKMNPLNIQYF. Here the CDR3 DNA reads TGTGCCAGCAGCAAAATGAACCCATTAAACATTCAGTACTTC.

The CDR3 reads CASSHGQGSYEQYF. CDR3 DNA: TGCGCCAGCAGCCACGGACAAGGCTCCTACGAGCAGTACTTC. The chain uses TRBV5-1 and TRBJ2-7; D might be TRBD1 (5 bases). The germline V gene encodes CDR1 SGHRS and CDR2 YFSETQ. The V gene lost 4 bases and the J gene lost 0 bases, with 11 bases spanning the gap. The CDR3 totals 14 residues.

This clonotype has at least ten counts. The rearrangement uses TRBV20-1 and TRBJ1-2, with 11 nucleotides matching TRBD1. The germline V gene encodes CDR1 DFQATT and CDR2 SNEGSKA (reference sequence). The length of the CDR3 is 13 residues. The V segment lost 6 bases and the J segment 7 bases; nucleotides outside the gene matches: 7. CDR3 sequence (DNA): TGCAGTGCCCCACGGGGACAGGGGGTTGGCTACACCTTC. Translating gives CSAPRGQGVGYTF.

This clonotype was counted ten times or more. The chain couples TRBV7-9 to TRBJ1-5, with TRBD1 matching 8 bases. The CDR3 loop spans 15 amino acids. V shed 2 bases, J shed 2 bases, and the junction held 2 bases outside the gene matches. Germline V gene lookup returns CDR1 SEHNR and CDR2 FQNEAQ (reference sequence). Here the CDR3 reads CASSLQGAGNQPQHF. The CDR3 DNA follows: TGTGCCAGCAGCTTACAGGGGGCTGGCAATCAGCCCCAGCATTTT.

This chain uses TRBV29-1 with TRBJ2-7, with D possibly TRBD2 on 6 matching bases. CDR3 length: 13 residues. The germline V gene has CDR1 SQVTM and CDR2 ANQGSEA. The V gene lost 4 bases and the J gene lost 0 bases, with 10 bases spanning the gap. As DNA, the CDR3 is TGCAGCGTTGTACGGGGGACCTCCTACGAGCAGTACTTC. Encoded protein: CSVVRGTSYEQYF.

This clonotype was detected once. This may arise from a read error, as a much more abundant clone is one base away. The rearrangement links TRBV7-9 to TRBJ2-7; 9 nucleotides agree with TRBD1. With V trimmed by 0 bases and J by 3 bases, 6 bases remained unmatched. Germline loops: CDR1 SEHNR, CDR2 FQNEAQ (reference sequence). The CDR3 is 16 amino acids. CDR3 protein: CASSLAGTGSFYEQYF. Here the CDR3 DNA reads TGTGCCAGCAGCTTAGCGGGGACAGGGAGTTTCTACGAGCAGTACTTC.

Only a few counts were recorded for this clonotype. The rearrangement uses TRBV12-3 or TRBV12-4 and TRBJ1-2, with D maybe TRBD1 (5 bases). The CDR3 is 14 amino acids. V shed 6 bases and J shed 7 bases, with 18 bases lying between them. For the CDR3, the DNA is TGTGCCAGCAGCCTGGACGGGGGGACCTCTGGCTACACCTTC. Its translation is CASSLDGGTSGYTF.

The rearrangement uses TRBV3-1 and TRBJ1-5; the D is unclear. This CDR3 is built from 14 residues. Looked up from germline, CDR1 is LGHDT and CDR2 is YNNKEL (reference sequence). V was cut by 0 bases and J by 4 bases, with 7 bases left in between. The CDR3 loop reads CASSQDHTNQPQHF. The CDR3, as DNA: TGTGCCAGCAGCCAAGATCACACGAATCAGCCCCAGCATTTT.

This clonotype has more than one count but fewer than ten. The CDR3 DNA sequence: TGCAGTGCTCTCCTCGGGAGGGGGCCAGATACGCAGTATTTT. This encodes CSALLGRGPDTQYF. The chain has TRBV20-1 and TRBJ2-3, with D possibly TRBD2 on 8 matching bases. V was shortened by 5 bases and J by 4 bases, with 16 bases between the two germline ends. The CDR3 has 14 amino acids. Germline V gene lookup returns CDR1 DFQATT and CDR2 SNEGSKA (reference sequence).

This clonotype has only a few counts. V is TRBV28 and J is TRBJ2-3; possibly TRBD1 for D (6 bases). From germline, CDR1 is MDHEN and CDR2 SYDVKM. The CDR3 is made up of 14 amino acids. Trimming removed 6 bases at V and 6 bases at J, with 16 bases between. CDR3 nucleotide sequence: TGTGCCAGCAGAACCAGCGGAACAGGGGATACGCAGTATTTT. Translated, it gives CASRTSGTGDTQYF.